These 28 T cell receptor beta chains share one sample of origin, sequenced in a study of blood T cell repertoires in COVID-19. The repertoire was sequenced with immunoSEQ multiplex PCR; TCRdb's copy has only in-frame clones and lacks some. The sample consists of 110,000 or so clones, 80% to 90% of them appearing once. The specimen was peripheral blood. All receptors derive from a woman aged 45-59 years with acute or convalescent COVID-19.

The chain is built from TRBV9 and TRBJ2-2, with 11 bases fitting TRBD1. The CDR3 is 15 amino acids. CDR1 is SGDLS and CDR2 is YYNGEE in the germline V gene. V lost 4 bases to trimming and J lost 6 bases; unmatched junction nucleotides: 5. The CDR3 spells CASSPRDRGAGELFF. DNA of the CDR3: TGTGCCAGCAGCCCGAGGGACAGGGGGGCCGGGGAGCTGTTTTTT.

V usage is TRBV6-1 and J usage is TRBJ2-1; D unclear. CDR3 length: 15 amino acids. The germline CDR1 and CDR2 sequences are MNHNS and SASEGT. The V end lost 3 bases, the J end lost 0 bases, and 9 bases lay between the germline ends. The CDR3 DNA reads TGTGCCAGCAGTGAGTCCAGGATCTCCTACAATGAGCAGTTCTTC. It is translated as CASSESRISYNEQFF.

Note on this clone: The sample carries other DNA sequences with the same CDR3. In nucleotides, the CDR3 is TGTGCCAGCAGTTACTCGACGGGTAACACTGAAGCTTTCTTT. This gives the protein CASSYSTGNTEAFF. The chain recombines TRBV6-5 with TRBJ1-1; D gene unclear. This CDR3 comprises 14 residues. Trimming cost V 0 bases and J 2 bases, with 7 bases left between them. CDR1 MNHEY and CDR2 SVGAGI come from the germline V gene.

The chain combines TRBV6-4 with TRBJ1-1, with unresolved D. In germline, CDR1 is MRHNA, CDR2 SNTAGT. Trimming removed 6 bases at V and 2 bases at J, with 10 bases between. This CDR3 is 13 amino acids long. The CDR3 protein is CASSRLINTEAFF. The CDR3 DNA sequence: TGTGCCAGCAGCCGACTCATCAACACTGAAGCTTTCTTT.

This chain joins TRBV7-8 and TRBJ1-3, with D hard to call. The CDR3 is 15 residues long. Germline V gene sequence: CDR1 SGHVS, CDR2 FQNEAQ. With 2 bases removed from V and 0 bases from J, the gap between germline ends came to 8 bases. The DNA of the CDR3 is TGTGCCAGCAGCTTATCACTCCTCTCTGGAAACACCATATATTTT. Translation gives CASSLSLLSGNTIYF.

The chain couples TRBV7-2 to TRBJ2-7; possibly TRBD1 for D (6 bases). This CDR3 has 15 residues. CDR1 and CDR2 (germline): SGHTA, FQGNSA. Trimming pared 4 bases from V and 1 base from J, leaving 14 bases between. The CDR3 is CASSSSHGQSYEQYF. DNA for the CDR3: TGTGCCAGCAGCTCATCTCACGGACAGTCCTACGAGCAGTACTTC.

This chain joins TRBV28 and TRBJ1-2; D not certain. Germline loops: CDR1 MDHEN, CDR2 SYDVKM. V lost 2 bases and J lost 4, with 11 bases in between. The CDR3 sequence is 14 residues long. The CDR3 loop is CASSLNSFPYGYTF. DNA for the CDR3: TGTGCCAGCAGTTTAAATTCCTTCCCCTATGGCTACACCTTC.

CDR3 residues: CASWGPQTGKGAGANVLTF. CDR3 bases: TGTGCCAGCTGGGGCCCCCAGACAGGGAAAGGGGCTGGGGCCAACGTCCTGACTTTC. The V and J genes are TRBV2 and TRBJ2-6; TRBD1 matches at 7 bases. CDR3 length: 19 residues. Germline loops: CDR1 SNHLY, CDR2 FYNNEI. J was trimmed by 2 bases and V by 8 bases; bases with no gene match: 18.

The V gene is TRBV5-1, the J gene TRBJ2-1, with unresolved D. Germline lookup yields CDR1 SGHRS and CDR2 YFSETQ. V gave up 0 bases and J gave up 5 bases, with 9 bases separating them. The CDR3 is 14 residues long. CDR3 loop: CASSLALIDNEQFF. The CDR3 DNA is TGCGCCAGCAGCTTGGCTCTAATTGACAATGAGCAGTTCTTC.

The CDR3 reads CASTTTGGRGGYTF. The CDR3 DNA follows: TGTGCCAGCACCACGACAGGGGGTCGCGGGGGCTACACCTTC. The V call is TRBV28, the J call TRBJ1-2, with TRBD1 matching 9 bases. The CDR3 sequence is 14 residues long. The trim removed 7 bases at V and 8 bases at J, leaving 11 bases unmatched. CDR1 is MDHEN, CDR2 SYDVKM, per germline.

The chain carries TRBV6-5 and TRBJ1-2, with D maybe TRBD1 (5 bases). The CDR3 has 14 residues. Germline CDR1 and CDR2: MNHEY and SVGAGI. V lost 6 bases, J lost 2 bases, and 13 bases lay in between. The CDR3 region has the DNA TGTGCCAGCAGCACCGGGGGTCTAAACTATGGCTACACCTTC. Amino acid sequence: CASSTGGLNYGYTF.

This chain links TRBV12-3 or TRBV12-4 with TRBJ2-4, with D possibly TRBD2 on 5 matching bases. Trimming left V 6 bases short and J 7 bases short, with 13 bases between. The CDR3 is 13 amino acids. CDR3 DNA: TGTGCCAGCAGCTTCTTTGGAGGTAACATTCAGTACTTC. It specifies CASSFFGGNIQYF.

The CDR3 protein is CASSKSGDDQPQHF. The CDR3 coding sequence is TGTGCCAGCAGTAAGTCAGGGGATGATCAGCCCCAGCATTTT. This chain connects TRBV27 to TRBJ1-5; maybe TRBD1 (6 bases). The CDR3 spans 14 residues. Germline V gene data show CDR1 as MNHEY and CDR2 as SMNVEV (reference sequence). The V end lost 5 bases, the J end lost 5 bases, and 13 bases lay between the germline ends.

The chain couples TRBV5-1 to TRBJ1-1, with D unclear. The germline CDR1 and CDR2 sequences are SGHRS and YFSETQ. This CDR3 is built from 13 residues. V dropped 2 bases and J dropped 0 bases, with 5 bases sitting between them. Here the CDR3 DNA reads TGCGCCAGCAGCTTACAGATGAACACTGAAGCTTTCTTT. Residues: CASSLQMNTEAFF.

The genes are TRBV3-1 (or the pseudogene TRBV3-2) and TRBJ1-5; D is unresolved. Per the germline V gene, CDR1 is LGHDT and CDR2 is YNNKEL (reference sequence). The CDR3 spans 16 residues. V was pared by 4 bases and J by 9 bases, with 22 bases between. Written as DNA, the CDR3 is TGTGCCAGCAGCCTTGGCGGGGTCGAGGGTGAAGGGCCCCAGCATTTT. Translating it yields CASSLGGVEGEGPQHF.

The rearrangement uses TRBV15 and TRBJ1-1; D not resolved. This CDR3 has 13 amino acids. Germline CDR1 and CDR2: LNHNV and YYDKDF (reference sequence). The V end was cut by 5 bases, the J end by 3 bases, with 10 bases between. DNA of the CDR3: TGTGCCACCAGCTCCCCCCAGGACACTGAAGCTTTCTTT. It yields the protein CATSSPQDTEAFF.

The CDR3 sequence: CASSYRGTAFTGELFF. The CDR3 region has the DNA TGTGCCAGCAGTTACAGGGGGACAGCGTTCACCGGGGAGCTGTTTTTT. The rearrangement links TRBV6-2 or TRBV6-3 to TRBJ2-2; 7 nucleotides align to TRBD1. This CDR3 has 16 amino acids. The ends lost 2 bases at V and 4 bases at J; junction bases unmatched: 7. Germline V gene sequence: CDR1 MNHEY, CDR2 SVGEGT.

The V call is TRBV27, the J call TRBJ2-6; no definite D call. Trimming took 2 bases from V and 4 from J, leaving 6 bases between them. The germline V gene encodes CDR1 MNHEY and CDR2 SMNVEV (reference sequence). This CDR3 contains 14 residues. CDR3 loop: CASSLQQGANVLTF. The CDR3, as DNA: TGTGCCAGCAGTTTACAACAGGGGGCCAACGTCCTGACTTTC.

The V gene is TRBV10-3, the J gene TRBJ1-2; 11 nucleotides align to TRBD1. Germline V lookup: CDR1 ENHRY, CDR2 SYGVKD. This CDR3 has 15 amino acids. The J segment lost 4 bases and the V segment lost 7 bases, leaving 8 bases of the junction unmatched. CDR3 region: CAINKDRGRGYGYTF. In DNA, the CDR3 is TGTGCCATCAACAAGGACAGGGGGCGCGGCTATGGCTACACCTTC.

The chain combines TRBV24-1 with TRBJ2-7; TRBD2 agrees at 7 bases. The CDR3 extends over 16 amino acids. The junction had 6 bases not matched to a gene; V was cut back by 0 bases and J by 2 bases. Germline V gives CDR1 KGHDR, CDR2 SFDVKD. The CDR3 here is CATSDLGASGTYEQYF. The CDR3 DNA follows: TGTGCCACCAGTGATTTGGGGGCTAGCGGAACCTACGAGCAGTACTTC.

This sequence joins TRBV4-1 and TRBJ1-1, with D perhaps TRBD1 (6 bases). With 0 bases removed from V and 6 bases from J, the gap between germline ends came to 11 bases. The CDR3 length is 14 residues. Germline CDR1 MGHRA, CDR2 YSYEKL. The CDR3 reads CASSQDSGGPEAFF. CDR3 nucleotide sequence: TGCGCCAGCAGCCAAGATTCGGGGGGCCCTGAAGCTTTCTTT.

The V gene is TRBV19, the J gene TRBJ2-5; D perhaps matches TRBD1 (6 bases). Germline V gene data show CDR1 as LNHDA and CDR2 as SQIVND (reference sequence). Trimming shortened V by 11 bases and J by 3 bases, and 34 bases separated the two germline ends. The CDR3 is made up of 19 amino acids. CDR3 in amino acids: CASTFKWSGYRAAEETQYF. For the CDR3, the DNA is TGTGCCTCGACATTTAAATGGTCTGGGTACAGGGCGGCGGAAGAGACCCAGTACTTC.

The chain has TRBV19 and TRBJ2-1; the match to TRBD2 covers 9 bases. V shed 4 bases, J shed 0 bases, and the junction held 1 base outside the gene matches. Germline V CDR1 and CDR2: LNHDA, SQIVND (reference sequence). The length of the CDR3 is 15 residues. The CDR3 loop reads CASSSSGSSYNEQFF. CDR3 bases: TGTGCCAGTAGTAGTAGCGGGAGCTCCTACAATGAGCAGTTCTTC.

The V gene is TRBV10-3, the J gene TRBJ2-6; D gene unclear. Germline V gene data show CDR1 as ENHRY and CDR2 as SYGVKD. Trimming pared 6 bases from V and 0 bases from J, leaving 12 bases between. The CDR3 has 16 amino acids. CDR3: CAIRRIRGSGANVLTF. The CDR3, as DNA: TGTGCCATCAGGAGGATAAGAGGCTCTGGGGCCAACGTCCTGACTTTC.

V gene TRBV6-5 combines with J gene TRBJ1-1; unclear D gene. The germline CDR1 and CDR2 sequences are MNHEY and SVGAGI. The CDR3 consists of 14 residues. Trimming pared 0 bases from V and 0 bases from J, leaving 5 bases between. The DNA of the CDR3 is TGTGCCAGCAGTTACTCCCCAATGAACACTGAAGCTTTCTTT. This sequence encodes CASSYSPMNTEAFF.

The chain employs TRBV7-2 and TRBJ2-7; 7 bases fit TRBD2. CDR3 length equals 14 residues. Per the germline V gene, CDR1 is SGHTA and CDR2 is FQGNSA. V was pared by 5 bases and J by 6 bases, with 10 bases of the junction left unmatched. The CDR3 sequence: CASSPGLGLGEQYF. The CDR3 region has the DNA TGTGCCAGCAGCCCCGGACTAGGCTTGGGCGAGCAGTACTTC.

This chain links TRBV13 with TRBJ2-2; TRBD2 agrees at 14 bases. The CDR3 spans 17 residues. The V gene's germline CDR1 is PRHDT and CDR2 FYEKMQ (reference sequence). V lost 5 bases, J lost 4 bases, and 6 bases stayed unmatched. CDR3 sequence reads: CASSLGTSGSLTGELFF. The CDR3 DNA is TGTGCCAGCAGCCTCGGGACTAGCGGGAGCCTCACCGGGGAGCTGTTTTTT.

The chain couples TRBV4-1 to TRBJ2-2; TRBD1 is a possible D gene (6 bases). Per germline, CDR1 MGHRA and CDR2 YSYEKL. V was pared by 4 bases and J by 9 bases, with 15 bases between. This CDR3 has 14 amino acids. This CDR3 reads CASSPRSGVRELFF. In nucleotides, the CDR3 is TGCGCCAGCAGCCCGAGGTCAGGGGTTCGGGAGCTGTTTTTT.